The 15 T cell receptor beta chains below come from one sample, sequenced in a study of T cell responses to AZD1222 COVID-19 vaccine. The assay was immunoSEQ multiplex PCR, and TCRdb's table has in-frame clones only and misses some. The table has about 180,000 clones, about nine tenths seen once. The sequenced sample was peripheral blood, obtained 28 days after the second AZD1222 dose. The source of these receptors is an adult who received the AZD1222 COVID-19 vaccine.

The J gene is TRBJ2-7, the V gene TRBV19, with D possibly called TRBD1 or TRBD2 (6 bases each). This CDR3 region has 13 residues. The germline gives CDR1 LNHDA, CDR2 SQIVND (reference sequence). V dropped 11 bases and J dropped 0 bases, with 14 bases sitting between them. This CDR3 is CARNGGHSYEQYF. CDR3 nucleotides: TGTGCCCGCAACGGGGGACACTCCTACGAGCAGTACTTC.

This clone was observed a single time. The V gene is TRBV27, the J gene TRBJ2-7; tentatively, D is TRBD1 (6 bases). The V gene lost 6 bases and the J gene lost 2 bases, with 11 bases spanning the gap. Germline loops: CDR1 MNHEY, CDR2 SMNVEV (reference sequence). CDR3 size: 13 residues. This CDR3 is CASSFRGPYEQYF. CDR3 nucleotide sequence: TGTGCCAGCAGCTTCAGGGGCCCCTACGAGCAGTACTTC.

The J gene is TRBJ1-4, the V gene TRBV15, with TRBD1 matching over 8 bases. Germline V CDR1 and CDR2: LNHNV, YYDKDF (reference sequence). The CDR3 spans 16 residues. V lost 5 bases to trimming and J lost 7 bases; unmatched junction nucleotides: 12. This CDR3 reads CATSGRPLQGGEKLFF. As DNA, the CDR3 is TGTGCCACCAGCGGCCGCCCCTTACAGGGGGGTGAAAAACTGTTTTTT.

The chain couples TRBV6-4 to TRBJ2-1; 9 bases line up with TRBD2. The CDR3 runs to 17 residues. The J segment lost 9 bases and the V segment lost 3 bases, leaving 15 bases of the junction unmatched. CDR1 and CDR2 (germline): MRHNA, SNTAGT. CDR3 in DNA: TGTGCCAGCAGTGAGCAAGACGCGGGAGGGCCGATTACTGAGCAGTTCTTC. Translation: CASSEQDAGGPITEQFF.

This chain links TRBV5-1 with TRBJ2-7, with 11 bases fitting TRBD1. The germline V gene has CDR1 SGHRS and CDR2 YFSETQ. Trimming at V came to 0 bases and at J to 3 bases, leaving 11 bases not matched to a gene. This CDR3 spans 18 amino acids. CDR3 sequence: CASSLAGTGGPHLYEQYF. DNA of the CDR3: TGCGCCAGCAGCTTGGCTGGGACAGGGGGTCCGCACCTCTACGAGCAGTACTTC.

CDR3 amino acids: CASSYRDTDTQYF. The CDR3 DNA follows: TGTGCCAGCAGTTACAGGGACACAGATACGCAGTATTTT. The gene calls are TRBV6-6 and TRBJ2-3; no firm D call. The length of the CDR3 is 13 residues. Trimming removed 2 bases from V and 2 bases from J, with 5 bases in between. CDR1 is MNHNY, CDR2 SVGAGI, per germline (reference sequence).

The J gene is TRBJ2-3, the V gene TRBV2; 8 bases map to TRBD1. The germline V gene encodes CDR1 SNHLY and CDR2 FYNNEI. The CDR3 spans 15 residues. V was pared by 2 bases and J by 4 bases, with 5 bases of the junction left unmatched. This chain's CDR3 is CASSESGGKSDTQYF. The CDR3 DNA is TGTGCCAGCAGTGAATCAGGGGGCAAATCAGATACGCAGTATTTT.

The V and J genes are TRBV10-3 and TRBJ2-3; D remains unclear. V gave up 8 bases and J gave up 2 bases, with 8 bases separating them. The CDR3 is made up of 12 amino acids. Germline V CDR1 and CDR2: ENHRY, SYGVKD. CDR3 sequence (DNA): TGTGCCATCGGGGTAGACACAGATACGCAGTATTTT. Translation: CAIGVDTDTQYF.

The rearrangement links TRBV5-1 to TRBJ2-5; TRBD1 matches 7 bases. This CDR3 spans 14 amino acids. Germline-derived CDR1 and CDR2 are SGHRS and YFSETQ. The V segment lost 0 bases and the J segment 2 bases; nucleotides outside the gene matches: 1. The CDR3 DNA sequence: TGCGCCAGCAGCTTGGAGGGACAGCAAGAGACCCAGTACTTC. Translating gives CASSLEGQQETQYF.

The rearrangement uses TRBV4-1 and TRBJ1-5; 7 bases agree with TRBD1. Germline lookup yields CDR1 MGHRA and CDR2 YSYEKL. With 1 base clipped from V and 6 bases from J, the junction kept 12 bases outside the gene matches. The CDR3 runs 17 residues. The CDR3: CASSQVGSTQGGQPQHF. Written as DNA, the CDR3 is TGCGCCAGCAGCCAAGTTGGTTCGACCCAGGGGGGTCAGCCCCAGCATTTT.

The genes are TRBV7-9 and TRBJ1-6; 10 bases are shared with TRBD1. Germline CDR1 is SEHNR and CDR2 is FQNEAQ (reference sequence). This CDR3 is 16 amino acids long. V gave up 7 bases and J gave up 10 bases; unmatched junction bases: 13. The CDR3 DNA is TGTGCCAGCATCAACCACGGGGGGACAGGGGACTCACCCCTCCACTTT. It translates to CASINHGGTGDSPLHF.

The chain carries TRBV6-2 or TRBV6-3 and TRBJ1-1, with a weak D call TRBD1 (5 bases). The germline V gene encodes CDR1 MNHEY and CDR2 SVGEGT. This CDR3 region has 13 residues. V was trimmed by 3 bases and J by 3 bases, leaving 8 bases between them. DNA of the CDR3: TGTGCCAGCAGTTATCGAGGGGACACTGAAGCTTTCTTT. This sequence encodes CASSYRGDTEAFF.

This clone was detected a few times. As DNA, the CDR3 is TGTGCCAGTAACTCCGGGACAGGGTATAATTCACCCCTCCACTTT. Translation gives CASNSGTGYNSPLHF. This chain uses TRBV6-5 with TRBJ1-6, with 9 bases lining up with TRBD1. V shed 9 bases and J 4 bases; nucleotides not matched to a gene: 7. The germline CDR1 and CDR2 sequences are MNHEY and SVGAGI. This CDR3 is 15 amino acids long.

The gene calls are TRBV19 and TRBJ1-1; D is unclear. The CDR3 is made up of 13 amino acids. In germline, CDR1 is LNHDA, CDR2 SQIVND (reference sequence). V was shortened by 3 bases and J by 7 bases, with 12 bases between the two germline ends. The DNA for the CDR3 is TGTGCCAGTAGTATTAGGCAGAGGATTGAAGCTTTCTTT. Protein product: CASSIRQRIEAFF. The variable domain in full, with the rest retrieved from reference TRBV19 and TRBJ1-1, is DGGITQSPKYLFRKEGQNVTLSCEQNLNHDAMYWYRQDPGQGLRLIYYSQIVNDFQKGDIAEGYSVSREKKESFPLTVTSAQKNPTAFYLCASSIRQRIEAFFGQGTRLTVV.

This clone has only a few counts. The chain is built from TRBV6-5 and TRBJ1-3, with TRBD1 as a possible D gene (5 bases). The CDR3 has 14 amino acids. The germline V gene encodes CDR1 MNHEY and CDR2 SVGAGI. The V gene lost 10 bases and the J gene lost 0 bases, with 13 bases spanning the gap. DNA of the CDR3: TGTGCCATCATACAGGTCGCCTCTGGAAACACCATATATTTT. As protein: CAIIQVASGNTIYF.